Listed below are T cell receptor beta chains from one sample, sequenced in a study of CD8 T cells in Susac syndrome. Via MiXCR, TCRdb re-called the immunoSEQ multiplex PCR reads, giving one row per CDR3 protein. This table holds a few hundred thousand distinct CDR3 sequences, 95% found once. Sample: CD4+ T cells from PBMCs. Receptors originate from a human donor with multiple sclerosis. The conserved cysteine and the conserved F or W are not part of the CDR3 here. The D gene is left open where the match is weak. Rows may omit the clone size; those that give it use once, few, many or a size class.

cdr3_aa,d_call,cdr3_length,v_call,j_call,clone_size
ASSHLSGGKETQY,TRBD2,13,TRBV3-1,TRBJ2-5,-
SVVLSGEIYEQY,TRBD2,12,TRBV29-1,TRBJ2-7,-
SASSAFVQY,-,9,TRBV20-1,TRBJ2-4,once
AWSVLETNQPQH,-,12,TRBV30,TRBJ1-5,-
ASSLRQRTDTQY,-,12,TRBV28,TRBJ2-3,-
ASSPRTGDSNQPQH,TRBD1,14,TRBV12-3/TRBV12-4,TRBJ1-5,-
AWSVPGPVEAEQY,-,13,TRBV30,TRBJ2-7,-
ATRGVGPTEAF,-,11,TRBV15,TRBJ1-1,-
SAMPLGGSSYEQY,TRBD2,13,TRBV20-1,TRBJ2-7,once
ASSLAPPRRGAYGYT,-,15,TRBV27,TRBJ1-2,-
SARPSGSMRGEQY,TRBD2,13,TRBV20-1,TRBJ2-7,-
ASSTAGGLETQY,TRBD2,12,TRBV19,TRBJ2-5,-
SARTGGAEQY,TRBD1,10,TRBV20-1,TRBJ2-7,-
AFGTNTEAF,-,9,TRBV6-6,TRBJ1-1,-
ASSVIAGTTGELF,TRBD2,13,TRBV9,TRBJ2-2,once
SVVTAFGKNTEAF,-,13,TRBV29-1,TRBJ1-1,-
ASSLVSTYEQY,-,11,TRBV11-2,TRBJ2-7,-
ASSQVQRSEDTQY,-,13,TRBV3-1,TRBJ2-3,-
ASSADEFYGYT,-,11,TRBV9,TRBJ1-2,-
ASSSPLGRETRGQETQY,TRBD2,17,TRBV28,TRBJ2-5,-
ASSRTVNEQF,-,10,TRBV7-9,TRBJ2-1,-
AWAQGSRYEQY,-,11,TRBV30,TRBJ2-7,-
ASGSQETQY,-,9,TRBV5-1,TRBJ2-5,-
ATSRLRGQSSYEQY,-,14,TRBV15,TRBJ2-7,-
ASSLGGTGIDTQY,TRBD1,13,TRBV13,TRBJ2-3,once
ASSPGTTSLGQY,-,12,TRBV2,TRBJ2-5,-
ASSQLPGQGYT,TRBD1,11,TRBV3-1,TRBJ1-2,-
ASSSNPSGRRYNEQF,TRBD2,15,TRBV27,TRBJ2-1,once
SFLRDTQY,-,8,TRBV29-1,TRBJ2-3,-
AISPGQDQETQY,TRBD1,12,TRBV10-3,TRBJ2-5,-
ASSAGVATF,-,9,TRBV3-1,TRBJ1-1,-
ASSLQDWTDTQY,-,12,TRBV28,TRBJ2-3,-
ASSLGTPQETQY,-,12,TRBV28,TRBJ2-5,-
ASSFGQRDYEQY,-,12,TRBV7-2,TRBJ2-7,-
ATSRDQGRRAYNEQF,-,15,TRBV15,TRBJ2-1,-
ATSRTGDQPQH,TRBD1,11,TRBV15,TRBJ1-5,once
ASSHRGSGTGELF,TRBD2,13,TRBV3-1,TRBJ2-2,-
AWSPQGPPYEQY,TRBD1,12,TRBV30,TRBJ2-7,-
ASSPRDRLNTEAF,TRBD1,13,TRBV14,TRBJ1-1,-
ASSVEPNYGYT,-,11,TRBV9,TRBJ1-2,-
ASSRSDSLNQPQH,-,13,TRBV3-1,TRBJ1-5,-
ASSQSGGTSGWGETQY,TRBD2,16,TRBV4-2,TRBJ2-5,-
ASSLTGPGTQY,-,11,TRBV12-3/TRBV12-4,TRBJ2-5,-
ASSQEYDRVPEAF,TRBD1,13,TRBV14,TRBJ1-1,-
ASSLMTYEQY,-,10,TRBV28,TRBJ2-7,-
ASSRGRAMYGYT,-,12,TRBV13,TRBJ1-2,-
SADRGNAEAF,-,10,TRBV29-1,TRBJ1-1,-
ASSQFPMGGGELF,-,13,TRBV14,TRBJ2-2,-
ASSSGQPNQPQH,TRBD1,12,TRBV7-9,TRBJ1-5,-
ASSLYSSETQY,-,11,TRBV12-3/TRBV12-4,TRBJ2-5,-
ASSSRDRGNQPQH,TRBD1,13,TRBV12-3/TRBV12-4,TRBJ1-5,-
ASSPGQENYGYT,TRBD1,12,TRBV18,TRBJ1-2,-
AWTRAGQSNNEQF,-,13,TRBV30,TRBJ2-1,-
SAPNRGAMNTEAF,TRBD1,13,TRBV20-1,TRBJ1-1,-
ASSHSGSNTGELF,TRBD2,13,TRBV7-9,TRBJ2-2,-
ASSVPLEGAVTDTQY,TRBD1,15,TRBV9,TRBJ2-3,-
ASSDNALAPYNEQF,-,14,TRBV3-1,TRBJ2-1,-
SAPDTSGIRNEQF,TRBD2,13,TRBV20-1,TRBJ2-1,-
AWFATSGFQY,TRBD2,10,TRBV30,TRBJ2-3,-
SATREIPGQGLGETQY,TRBD1,16,TRBV20-1,TRBJ2-5,-